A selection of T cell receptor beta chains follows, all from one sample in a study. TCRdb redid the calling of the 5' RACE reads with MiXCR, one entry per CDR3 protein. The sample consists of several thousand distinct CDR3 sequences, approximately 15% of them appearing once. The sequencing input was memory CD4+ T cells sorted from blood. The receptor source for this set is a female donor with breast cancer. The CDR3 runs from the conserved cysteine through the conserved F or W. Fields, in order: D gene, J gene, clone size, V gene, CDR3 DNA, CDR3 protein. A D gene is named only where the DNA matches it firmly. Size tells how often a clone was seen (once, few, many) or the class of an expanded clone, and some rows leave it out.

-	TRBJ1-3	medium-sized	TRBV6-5	TGTGCCAGCAGGCCAGCATCTGGAAACACCATATATTTT	CASRPASGNTIYF
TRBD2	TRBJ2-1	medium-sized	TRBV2	TGTGCCAGCAGTGACCCTAGCGGGAGAACTCCGTTCTTC	CASSDPSGRTPFF
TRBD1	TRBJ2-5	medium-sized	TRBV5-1	TGCGCCAGCAGCTCGGGACAGCCGAGAGAGACCCAGTACTTC	CASSSGQPRETQYF
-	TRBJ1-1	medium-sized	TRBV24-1	TGTGCCACCAGTGATAGCGGAAACGGGGACACTGAAGCTTTCTTT	CATSDSGNGDTEAFF
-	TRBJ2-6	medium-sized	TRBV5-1	TGCGCCAGCAGGCCCTCTGGGGCCAACGTCCTGACTTTC	CASRPSGANVLTF
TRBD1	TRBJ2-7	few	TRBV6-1	TGTGCCAGCAGTGCCGACAGGGTTTCCCACGAGCAGTACTTC	CASSADRVSHEQYF
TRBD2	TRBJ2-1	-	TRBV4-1	TGCGCCAGCAGCCGGGGGGGAGTTGTGATCGGGTGGAATGAGCAGTTCTTC	CASSRGGVVIGWNEQFF
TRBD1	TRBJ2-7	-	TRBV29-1	TGCAGCGTCGTCTTATTCGGGACAGGGGGTCTAAGCTCCTACGAGCAGTACTTC	CSVVLFGTGGLSSYEQYF
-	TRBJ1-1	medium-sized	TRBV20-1	TGCAGTGGATTATCCGGGGGGGAGGGTTACACTGAAGCTTTCTTT	CSGLSGGEGYTEAFF
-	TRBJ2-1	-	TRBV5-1	TGCGCCAGCAGCTTGGAACCGGCAAACAATGAGCGGCTCTTC	CASSLEPANNERLF
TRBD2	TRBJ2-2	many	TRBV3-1	TGTGCCAGCAGCCGCGGACTAGCCGGCGCCGGGGAGCTGTTTTTT	CASSRGLAGAGELFF
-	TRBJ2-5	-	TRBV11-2	TGTGCCAGCAGCTTACCGGGGGCAGAAGCCCAGTACTTC	CASSLPGAEAQYF
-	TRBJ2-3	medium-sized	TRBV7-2	TGTGCCAGCAGCCCCGGGCCTACGACAGATACGCAGTATTTT	CASSPGPTTDTQYF
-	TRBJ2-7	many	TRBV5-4	TGTGCCAGCAGCTTGGATACCTACGAGCAGTACTTC	CASSLDTYEQYF
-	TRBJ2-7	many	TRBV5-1	TGCGCCAGCAGCTTGGTAGTCGGAAGCTACGAGCGGTACTTC	CASSLVVGSYERYF
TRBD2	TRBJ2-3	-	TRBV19	TGTGCCAGTAGTATTACCGGGACTAGTTTTACAGATACGCAGTATTTT	CASSITGTSFTDTQYF
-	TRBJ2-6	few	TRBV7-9	TGTGCCAGCAGCTTAGACCCCCTGGAGGGCAGCCTACCAACCGGAGCCAACGTCCTGACTTTC	CASSLDPLEGSLPTGANVLTF
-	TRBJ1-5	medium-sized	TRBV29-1	TGCAGCGTGGGGGTCCCCAATCAGCCCCAGCATTTT	CSVGVPNQPQHF
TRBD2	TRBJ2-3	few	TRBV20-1	TGCAGTGCTAGAGATTTATGGACTAGCGGGAGGCGTACAGATACGCAGTATTTT	CSARDLWTSGRRTDTQYF
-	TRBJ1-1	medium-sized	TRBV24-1	TGTGCCACCAGTGATTTGCTAGGACGAGCTTTCTTT	CATSDLLGRAFF
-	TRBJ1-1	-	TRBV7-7	TGTGCTAGCGCCAAGGGGACCAACACTGAAGCTTCCTTT	CASAKGTNTEASF
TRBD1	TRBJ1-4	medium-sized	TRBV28	TGTGCCAGCAGTTTAACAGGGGTTGAAAAACTGTTTTTT	CASSLTGVEKLFF
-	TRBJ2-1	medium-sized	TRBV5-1	TGCGCCAGCACCGGAACTAGCTGGCTAGCGTCTTTTACTTTCAATGAGCAGTTCTTC	CASTGTSWLASFTFNEQFF
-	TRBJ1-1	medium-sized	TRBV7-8	TGTGCCAGCAGCTTAGTCCCGTTGCGGGGATGGAACACTGAAGCTTTCTTT	CASSLVPLRGWNTEAFF
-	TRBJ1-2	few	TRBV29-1	TGCAGCGTCCAGGTTAACTATGGCTACACCTTC	CSVQVNYGYTF
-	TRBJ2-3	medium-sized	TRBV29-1	TGCAGCGTCGAAGGGGGCGCGGGGACAGATACGCAGTATTTT	CSVEGGAGTDTQYF
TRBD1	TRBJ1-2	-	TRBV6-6	TGTGCCAGCAGTCCGCGGACAGGCTATGGCTACACCTTC	CASSPRTGYGYTF
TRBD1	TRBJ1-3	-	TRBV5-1	TGCGCCAGCAGTGTACAGGGGAACTCTGGAAACACCATATATTTT	CASSVQGNSGNTIYF
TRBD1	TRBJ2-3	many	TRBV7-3	TGTGCCAGCAGCTACACACGACAGGGGACGCAGTATTTT	CASSYTRQGTQYF
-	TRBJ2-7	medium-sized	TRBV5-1	TGCGCCAGCAGCTTGGACGCAGCTAGCGCGCAGTACTTC	CASSLDAASAQYF
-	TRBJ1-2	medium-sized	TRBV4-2	TGTGCCAGCAGCCAAGGGGGCAGGGAAGACTATGGCTACACCTTC	CASSQGGREDYGYTF
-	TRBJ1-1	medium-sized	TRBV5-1	TGCGCCAGCAGCTCGAGGGCGTTCATGAACACTGAAGCTTTCTTT	CASSSRAFMNTEAFF
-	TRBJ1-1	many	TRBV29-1	TGCAGCGTCCGGATGAACACTGAAGCTTTCTTT	CSVRMNTEAFF
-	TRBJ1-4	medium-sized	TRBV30	TGTGCCTGGAGTGTCCCCCCCGGGAGTAAACTGTTTTTT	CAWSVPPGSKLFF
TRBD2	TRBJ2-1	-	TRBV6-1	TGTGCCAGCAGTGAAGGAAGGGTCGACGGGAGGGCGATTCGTTCCTACAATGAGCAGTTCTTC	CASSEGRVDGRAIRSYNEQFF
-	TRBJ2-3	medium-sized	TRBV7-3	TGTGCCAGCAGCGCCCAGGGGGGAGATACGCAGTATTTT	CASSAQGGDTQYF
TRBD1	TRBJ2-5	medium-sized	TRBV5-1	TGCGCCAGCAGCGCGGGACAGGCGATAGAGACCCAGTACTTC	CASSAGQAIETQYF
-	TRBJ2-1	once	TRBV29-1	TGCAGCGTCCCAGGGGGGGCGGGACACAACAATGAGCAGTTCTTC	CSVPGGAGHNNEQFF
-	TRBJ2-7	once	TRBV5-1	TGCGCCAGCAGCTTGACGGGTACAGGGTCGTACTACGAGCAGTACTTC	CASSLTGTGSYYEQYF
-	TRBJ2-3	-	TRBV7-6	TGTGCCAGAAGCTCAGAGGGTCATACGCAGTATTTT	CARSSEGHTQYF
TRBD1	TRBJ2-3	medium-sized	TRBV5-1	TGCGCCAGCAGCTTGGGTGTGGGACAGAGGATACAGTATTTT	CASSLGVGQRIQYF
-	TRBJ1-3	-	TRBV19	TGTGCCAGTAATTCGGACTCTGGAAACACCATATATTTT	CASNSDSGNTIYF
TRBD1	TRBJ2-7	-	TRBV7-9	TGTGCCAGCAGCGCATCCGGGACAGGGAACAACGAGCAGTACTTC	CASSASGTGNNEQYF
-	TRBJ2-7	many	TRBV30	TGTGCCTGGAGGTACCCTCCGGGGTACGAGCAGTACTTC	CAWRYPPGYEQYF
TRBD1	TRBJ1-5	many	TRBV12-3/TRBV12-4	TGTGCCAGCAGACTTAGGACAGGGTATAGCAATCAGCCCCAGCATTTT	CASRLRTGYSNQPQHF
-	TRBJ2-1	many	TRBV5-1	TGCGCCAGCAGCCAGGGAGGGGGCCCCTACAATGAGCAGTTCTTC	CASSQGGGPYNEQFF